Following are 30 T cell receptor beta chains from one sample sequenced in a study of somatic mutations in T cells in chronic GVHD. Only in-frame clones appear in the TCRdb table, and some are missing; sequencing was by immunoSEQ multiplex PCR. Here the sample spans 13,000 to 15,000 clones, around 82% being singletons. Sequenced: Vbeta20-negative CD4+ T cells from blood. These receptors were taken from a male patient aged 50 or older with chronic graft-versus-host disease. Some T cells may be supplied by the graft donor.

The V gene is TRBV27, the J gene TRBJ2-1, with 9 bases identical to TRBD2. Germline lookup yields CDR1 MNHEY and CDR2 SMNVEV (reference sequence). V dropped 6 bases and J dropped 3; count of bases not matched to a gene: 12. CDR3 length: 17 amino acids. CDR3 DNA: TGTGCCAGCAGCCTCTCGTGGATAGCGGGAGTCTACAATGAGCAGTTCTTC. Amino acid sequence: CASSLSWIAGVYNEQFF.

This rearrangement joins TRBV5-5 to TRBJ1-3; D ambiguous. With 7 bases removed from V and 0 bases from J, the gap between germline ends came to 14 bases. Germline V gene sequence: CDR1 SGHKS, CDR2 YYEKEE (reference sequence). The CDR3 contains 15 residues. This CDR3 is CASGREGYSGNTIYF. Here the CDR3 DNA reads TGTGCCAGCGGGAGGGAGGGCTACTCTGGAAACACCATATATTTT.

The chain combines TRBV7-2 with TRBJ1-1; D ambiguous. The length of the CDR3 is 17 residues. Per germline, CDR1 SGHTA and CDR2 FQGNSA. The V end lost 4 bases, the J end lost 2 bases, and 20 bases lay between the germline ends. CDR3 amino acids: CASSSPRAGWTNTEAFF. The CDR3 nucleotides are TGTGCCAGCAGCTCCCCACGGGCAGGATGGACTAACACTGAAGCTTTCTTT.

The J gene is TRBJ2-1, the V gene TRBV2; a weak D match, TRBD2 (6 bases). Germline V gene data show CDR1 as SNHLY and CDR2 as FYNNEI. This CDR3 spans 13 amino acids. V was shortened by 8 bases and J by 6 bases, with 14 bases between the two germline ends. The CDR3 sequence is CASVGGKGNEQFF. In DNA, the CDR3 is TGTGCCAGCGTCGGGGGTAAGGGCAATGAGCAGTTCTTC.

This rearrangement joins TRBV27 to TRBJ1-3; 7 bases line up with TRBD1. Trimming cost V 5 bases and J 1 base; bases outside gene matches: 5. CDR1 and CDR2 (germline): MNHEY, SMNVEV (reference sequence). The CDR3 sequence is 15 residues long. The chain's CDR3 is CASSPEQGSGNTIYF. In DNA, the CDR3 is TGTGCCAGCAGTCCAGAACAGGGGTCTGGAAACACCATATATTTT.

This clone was detected only a few times. The chain is built from TRBV4-1 and TRBJ2-1, with D perhaps TRBD2 (5 bases). The CDR3 spans 12 residues. Germline V CDR1 and CDR2: MGHRA, YSYEKL. V lost 4 bases and J 9 bases, leaving 10 bases between the germline ends. Here the CDR3 reads CASSLRGSEQFF. For the CDR3, the DNA is TGCGCCAGCAGCCTTCGAGGGAGTGAGCAGTTCTTC.

The rearrangement joins TRBV19 to TRBJ2-6; perhaps TRBD1 as D (5 bases). The CDR3 consists of 15 residues. Germline V gene sequence: CDR1 LNHDA, CDR2 SQIVND (reference sequence). V was shortened by 1 base and J by 7 bases, with 11 bases between the two germline ends. The CDR3 DNA reads as TGTGCCAGTAGTATAGGGCAGGGTGTAGCCAACGTCCTGACTTTC. The encoded protein is CASSIGQGVANVLTF.

This rearrangement joins TRBV19 to TRBJ2-5; no reliable D call. The DNA matches TRBJ2-7 better at its end, which makes the J call doubtful. The CDR3 consists of 13 residues. Germline-derived CDR1 and CDR2 are LNHDA and SQIVND (reference sequence). The CDR3 coding sequence is TGTGCCAGTAGTATAGGGGCCGGCTACGAGCAGTACTTC. It codes for CASSIGAGYEQYF.

With respect to this clone: A read error may account for a junction end that differs from germline. This rearrangement joins TRBV2 to TRBJ2-1; the match to TRBD2 covers 12 bases. Germline V CDR1 and CDR2: SNHLY, FYNNEI. This CDR3 contains 15 residues. CDR3 DNA sequence: TGTGCCAGCAGGGAAGCTAGCGGGAGGGGAGCTGAGCAGTTCTTC. Residues: CASREASGRGAEQFF.

The V call is TRBV6-5, the J call TRBJ2-7, with D possibly matching TRBD1 (5 bases). The CDR3 has 13 amino acids. The germline V gene encodes CDR1 MNHEY and CDR2 SVGAGI. The ends were cut back, 8 bases at V and 2 bases at J, with 13 bases in the middle. CDR3 residues: CASQGEFTYEQYF. CDR3 nucleotide sequence: TGTGCCAGCCAGGGTGAGTTCACCTACGAGCAGTACTTC.

The genes are TRBV29-1 and TRBJ2-7, with D tentatively TRBD1 (7 bases). CDR1 is SQVTM and CDR2 is ANQGSEA in the germline V gene. The CDR3 runs 12 residues. The V and J ends lost 7 bases and 3 bases respectively, with 13 bases between them. As DNA, the CDR3 is TGCAGCGCCACCCAGGGGGGCTACGAGCAGTACTTC. As protein: CSATQGGYEQYF.

This chain joins TRBV6-5 and TRBJ1-2, with D possibly TRBD1 on 6 matching bases. This CDR3 is built from 14 residues. Deletions cut 2 bases from V and 0 bases from J, with 7 bases between. Germline assignment: CDR1 MNHEY and CDR2 SVGAGI. The CDR3 coding sequence is TGTGCCAGCAGTTACGGGACACCTAACTATGGCTACACCTTC. Its protein is CASSYGTPNYGYTF.

This rearrangement joins TRBV9 to TRBJ1-4, with 7 nucleotides matching TRBD1. The CDR3 covers 15 residues. The junction had 6 bases not matched to a gene; V was cut back by 3 bases and J by 4 bases. Germline values: CDR1 SGDLS, CDR2 YYNGEE. The CDR3 reads CASSDRDRYNEKLFF. CDR3 bases: TGTGCCAGCAGCGACCGGGACAGATATAATGAAAAACTGTTTTTT.

V and J are TRBV25-1 and TRBJ2-5; 9 positions match TRBD1. Matching the DNA end better, TRBJ2-7 makes the J call doubtful. This CDR3 has 14 residues. Germline CDR1 MGHDK, CDR2 SYGVNS. This CDR3 reads CASMTGGLSYEQYF. For the CDR3, the DNA is TGTGCCAGCATGACAGGGGGGCTAAGCTACGAGCAGTACTTC.

The chain employs TRBV28 and TRBJ1-5; 7 nucleotides align to TRBD1. This CDR3 is built from 16 residues. J was trimmed by 3 bases and V by 1 base; bases with no gene match: 6. The germline V gene has CDR1 MDHEN and CDR2 SYDVKM. The CDR3 nucleotides are TGTGCCAGCAGTTTATCGTCAGGGGGTGACAATCAGCCCCAGCATTTT. It encodes CASSLSSGGDNQPQHF.

The chain employs TRBV2 and TRBJ1-5; 10 bases map to TRBD1. Unmatched junction bases numbered 9, after V lost 4 bases and J lost 0 bases. The CDR3 is 18 residues long. The V gene's germline CDR1 is SNHLY and CDR2 FYNNEI. CDR3 DNA: TGTGCCAGCAGTGCCGGGACAGGGGAAATCTATAGCAATCAGCCCCAGCATTTT. Protein product: CASSAGTGEIYSNQPQHF.

The rearrangement links TRBV7-3 to TRBJ2-5, with TRBD2 matching 7 bases. V dropped 6 bases and J dropped 5; count of bases not matched to a gene: 12. The CDR3 contains 15 residues. CDR1 and CDR2 from the germline V gene are SGHTA and FQGTGA. CDR3 sequence (DNA): TGTGCCAGCAGTAAACGGGCGGGAGTGGAGGAGACCCAGTACTTC. Translating it yields CASSKRAGVEETQYF. Supplemented by reference TRBV7-3 and TRBJ2-5, the full variable domain reads GAGVSQTPSNKVTEKGKYVELRCDPISGHTALYWYRQSLGQGPEFLIYFQGTGAADDSGLPNDRFFAVRPEGSVSTLKIQRTERGDSAVYLCASSKRAGVEETQYFGPGTRLLVL.

This clone was found a few times. The genes are TRBV6-1 and TRBJ1-2, with 7 bases that match TRBD1. The V and J ends lost 1 base and 5 bases, in that order; junction bases with no gene match: 4. The CDR3 sequence is 14 residues long. The V gene's germline CDR1 is MNHNS and CDR2 SASEGT. CDR3 in DNA: TGTGCCAGCAGTGAAGAACAGGGGAGTTATGGCTACACCTTC. Its protein product is CASSEEQGSYGYTF.

The chain joins TRBV2 to TRBJ2-7; no firm D call. V was clipped by 1 base and J by 3 bases, with 7 bases between them. The CDR3 totals 13 residues. CDR1 and CDR2 from the germline V gene are SNHLY and FYNNEI. CDR3 amino acids: CASSEGLLYEQYF. The DNA for the CDR3 is TGTGCCAGCAGTGAAGGGCTCCTCTACGAGCAGTACTTC.

The rearrangement links TRBV7-9 to TRBJ2-7; 11 bases fit TRBD1. Unmatched junction bases numbered 9, after V lost 5 bases and J lost 6 bases. The germline gives CDR1 SEHNR, CDR2 FQNEAQ (reference sequence). The CDR3 sequence is 15 residues long. The CDR3 nucleotides read TGTGCCAGCAGCCGTACCGGGACAGGGGGACGCGAGCAGTACTTC. This gives the protein CASSRTGTGGREQYF.

This clone was seen more than once but under ten times. The rearrangement joins TRBV4-2 to TRBJ2-5; 10 bases map to TRBD1. The CDR3 is made up of 15 amino acids. Germline trimming cut 0 bases from V and 3 bases from J; bases unmatched to any gene: 1. CDR1 is LGHNA, CDR2 YNFKEQ, per germline. The CDR3 DNA follows: TGTGCCAGCAGCCAAGATGGACAGGGGGAAGAGACCCAGTACTTC. Translating gives CASSQDGQGEETQYF.

The V and J genes are TRBV9 and TRBJ2-3; 7 positions agree with TRBD1. V lost 2 bases to trimming and J lost 1 base; unmatched junction nucleotides: 1. The CDR3 loop spans 14 amino acids. Per the germline V gene, CDR1 is SGDLS and CDR2 is YYNGEE. The CDR3 spells CASSVGTGTDTQYF. CDR3 DNA sequence: TGTGCCAGCAGCGTCGGGACAGGCACAGATACGCAGTATTTT.

The chain combines TRBV5-5 with TRBJ2-1; D not certain. Germline lookup yields CDR1 SGHKS and CDR2 YYEKEE (reference sequence). V dropped 4 bases and J dropped 15 bases, with 14 bases sitting between them. The CDR3 spans 11 residues. The CDR3 DNA follows: TGTGCCAGCAGCCCCGAGGCTCTCCTGTTCTTC. Its protein is CASSPEALLFF.

This chain connects TRBV6-5 to TRBJ2-2, with a tentative D call TRBD2 (5 bases). The V end lost 6 bases, the J end lost 4 bases, and 15 bases lay between the germline ends. The germline V gene encodes CDR1 MNHEY and CDR2 SVGAGI. The CDR3 consists of 15 residues. The CDR3 here is CASSPGLGPTGELFF. The CDR3 region has the DNA TGTGCCAGCAGCCCAGGACTGGGCCCCACCGGGGAGCTGTTTTTT.

The rearrangement links TRBV7-2 to TRBJ2-7; no clear D gene. Deletions cut 7 bases from V and 5 bases from J, with 18 bases between. Germline-derived CDR1 and CDR2 are SGHTA and FQGNSA. The CDR3 loop spans 14 amino acids. In DNA, the CDR3 is TGTGCCAGCACCCCTGGGCCCGTCGTGCACGAGCAGTACTTC. This encodes CASTPGPVVHEQYF.

The V and J genes are TRBV5-5 and TRBJ1-5, with a weak D call TRBD1 (6 bases). CDR1 is SGHKS and CDR2 is YYEKEE in the germline V gene (reference sequence). The V gene lost 0 bases and the J gene lost 6 bases, with 13 bases spanning the gap. The CDR3 has 15 amino acids. CDR3 loop: CASSLERQGTQPQHF. CDR3 coding DNA: TGTGCCAGCAGCTTGGAGCGCCAGGGGACTCAGCCCCAGCATTTT.

This clone was counted a few times. The chain is built from TRBV5-6 and TRBJ1-5; the D is unclear. The length of the CDR3 is 15 residues. Germline CDR1 is SGHDT and CDR2 is YYEEEE. Trimming stripped 4 bases from V and 5 bases from J, with 16 bases between. The CDR3 is CASSSGNGIYQPQHF. In DNA, the CDR3 is TGTGCCAGCAGCAGTGGGAACGGGATTTATCAGCCCCAGCATTTT.

This clone turned up a few times. The rearrangement links TRBV19 to TRBJ2-2, with a tentative D call TRBD2 (6 bases). CDR1 LNHDA and CDR2 SQIVND come from the germline V gene (reference sequence). Deletions cut 5 bases from V and 2 bases from J, with 15 bases between. The CDR3 sequence is 16 residues long. The CDR3 spells CASSARDFVNTGELFF. The CDR3 nucleotides are TGTGCCAGTAGTGCACGGGACTTTGTAAACACCGGGGAGCTGTTTTTT.

The J gene is TRBJ2-7, the V gene TRBV28; tentative D call: TRBD1 (5 bases). V was cut by 7 bases and J by 0 bases, with 10 bases left in between. Germline lookup yields CDR1 MDHEN and CDR2 SYDVKM. The CDR3 covers 13 residues. The CDR3 region is CASKQASSYEQYF. CDR3 nucleotides: TGTGCCAGCAAACAGGCAAGCTCCTACGAGCAGTACTTC.

Relative to its sample, this clone is medium-sized. The chain carries TRBV19 and TRBJ2-7; 7 nucleotides match TRBD1. This CDR3 spans 14 amino acids. The germline V gene encodes CDR1 LNHDA and CDR2 SQIVND (reference sequence). The J segment lost 2 bases and the V segment lost 7 bases, leaving 8 bases of the junction unmatched. CDR3 in DNA: TGTGCCAGTACCCCCCAGGGGACAGCCTACGAGCAGTACTTC. It encodes CASTPQGTAYEQYF.